This TCR beta chain was profiled in a study of shared clonotypes between healthy human individuals. Study context: Researchers assigned three CD4 naive, three CD4 memory, two CD8 naive and one CD8 memory plate to each donor. Whole-study findings and limits: Clonotype sharing among the donors was expected to vary with sequencing depth. The sharing of approximately 4.6% of naive CD4 clonotypes was seen across several donors.

The naive CD8 fraction comprised CD45RO-negative cells positively selected for CCR7 and excluded terminally differentiated effector memory CD45RA+ cells. A word on this clone: Its antigen is not known.

V lost 1 base and J lost 5, with 15 bases in between. The CDR3 has 16 residues. The germline V gene has CDR1 MDHEN and CDR2 SYDVKM. The protocol was immunoSEQ multiplex PCR, while the TCRdb copy is restricted to in-frame clones and leaves out a portion. The data contain about 600,000 clones, just under 97% of them singletons. The rearrangement links TRBV28 to TRBJ2-1; D uncertain. The sample taken for sequencing was naive CD8+ T cells sorted from blood. The receptor was isolated from a woman aged 30 to 39 in good health. The CDR3 coding sequence is TGTGCCAGCAGTTTATTTCGCCGGGTGGTTAACAATGAGCAGTTCTTC. As protein: CASSLFRRVVNNEQFF.